This passage covers 24 T cell receptor beta chains from one sample sequenced in a study of metastatic and nonmetastatic thyroid tumors. Thyroid surgery was preceded by no treatment in any patient. TCRdb re-analyzed the PCR reads using MiXCR. The sample has tens of thousands of clones, roughly 26% seen once. Sequencing was done on a sample of blood. The receptors shown here come from a female donor with papillary thyroid cancer or a benign thyroid nodule (not recorded which). Some clones in this sample may be carry-over from other donors' samples.

V and J are TRBV10-1 and TRBJ2-2; the D gene is possibly TRBD1 (6 bases). Trimming took 2 bases from V and 4 from J, leaving 8 bases between them. CDR1 is WNHNN, CDR2 SYGVQD, per germline (reference sequence). This CDR3 comprises 14 residues. The CDR3 loop is CASSEGGGTGELFF. The CDR3, as DNA: TGCGCCAGCAGTGAGGGGGGCGGCACCGGGGAGCTGTTTTTT.

This clone has ten or more counts. The V call is TRBV19, the J call TRBJ1-5; D might be TRBD1 (5 bases). Germline V gene lookup returns CDR1 LNHDA and CDR2 SQIVND (reference sequence). V lost 4 bases and J lost 1, with 11 bases in between. The CDR3 covers 15 residues. The CDR3 spells CASSTGKRSNQPQHF. CDR3 bases: TGTGCCAGTAGTACAGGGAAACGGAGCAATCAGCCCCAGCATTTT.

This clone was observed at least ten times. At one boundary the junction diverges from the germline segment, which might be a read error. The CDR3 coding sequence is TGTGCTAGCAGCTTTCTAGTGGAGGGCAATGAGCAGTTCTTC. It codes for CASSFLVEGNEQFF. This chain links TRBV7-7 with TRBJ2-1, with TRBD2 as a possible D gene (6 bases). The germline CDR1 and CDR2 sequences are SSHAT and FNYEAQ (reference sequence). The CDR3 is made up of 14 amino acids. The full variable domain, its missing parts supplied by reference TRBV7-7 and TRBJ2-1, is GAGVSQSPRYKVTKRGQDVTLRCDPISSHATLYWYQQALGQGPEFLTYFNYEAQPDKSGLPSDRFSAERPEGSISTLTIQRTEQRDSAMYRCASSFLVEGNEQFFGPGTRLTVL.

The chain recombines TRBV6-1 with TRBJ1-3; TRBD1 is a possible D gene (6 bases). V gave up 7 bases and J gave up 0 bases, with 10 bases separating them. The CDR3 has 14 residues. CDR1 is MNHNS and CDR2 is SASEGT in the germline V gene. The CDR3 bases are TGTGCCAGCAAACAGGGACGCTCTGGAAACACCATATATTTT. Its translation: CASKQGRSGNTIYF.

This clone showed up many times. The V call is TRBV7-2, the J call TRBJ1-6, with a weak D call TRBD1 (5 bases). Germline V gene data show CDR1 as SGHTA and CDR2 as FQGNSA. This CDR3 is 16 amino acids long. With 3 bases removed from V and 11 bases from J, the gap between germline ends came to 20 bases. DNA of the CDR3: TGTGCCAGCAGCTTGGCGGGGGGGAGGCGGAGGACACCCCTCCACTTT. It codes for CASSLAGGRRRTPLHF.

This clone was seen many times. The junction does not match germline at one end; this may be a read error. The chain links TRBV11-2 to TRBJ1-5; 12 bases fit TRBD1. The CDR3 covers 17 residues. Per germline, CDR1 SGHAT and CDR2 FQNNGV. The CDR3 DNA sequence: TGTGCTAGCAGCTCCAGACTGGGACAGGGGGCGGGGCAGCCCCAGCATTTT. Amino acid sequence: CASSSRLGQGAGQPQHF.

The rearrangement uses TRBV2 and TRBJ2-1; the match to TRBD1 covers 7 bases. The CDR3 has 14 amino acids. CDR1 and CDR2 from the germline V gene are SNHLY and FYNNEI. V shed 6 bases, J shed 6 bases, and the junction held 8 bases outside the gene matches. This CDR3 reads CASRRTGVSNEQFF. CDR3 coding DNA: TGTGCCAGCAGGCGTACAGGGGTGAGCAATGAGCAGTTCTTC.

This clone appeared a few times. This sequence may be a read error, since a much larger clone differs from it by one base. The sample contains more than one DNA sequence encoding this CDR3. The chain recombines TRBV29-1 with TRBJ1-5; D call uncertain. Germline lookup yields CDR1 SQVTM and CDR2 ANQGSEA. The CDR3 totals 12 residues. CDR3 region: CSVGGSNQPQHF. The DNA for the CDR3 is TGCAGCGTTGGAGGGAGCAATCAGCCACAGCATTTT.

This clone was counted at least ten times. The rearrangement joins TRBV5-4 to TRBJ2-7, with D tentatively TRBD2 (7 bases). Germline V gene sequence: CDR1 SGHNT, CDR2 YYREEE (reference sequence). V lost 5 bases and J 5 bases, leaving 14 bases between the germline ends. This CDR3 spans 13 amino acids. The CDR3 sequence: CASRVGGQDEQYF. The CDR3 bases are TGTGCCAGCAGGGTGGGGGGGCAGGACGAGCAGTACTTC. Together with reference TRBV5-4 and TRBJ2-7, the CDR3 gives the full variable domain: ETGVTQSPTHLIKTRGQQVTLRCSSQSGHNTVSWYQQALGQGPQFIFQYYREEENGRGNFPPRFSGLQFPNYSSELNVNALELDDSALYLCASRVGGQDEQYFGPGTRLTVT.

This clone was observed a few times. The rearrangement joins TRBV28 to TRBJ1-1; D ambiguous. Germline V lookup: CDR1 MDHEN, CDR2 SYDVKM. The CDR3 is 14 amino acids. The germline V and J ends were trimmed by 7 bases and 5 bases, with 17 bases remaining between them. The CDR3 DNA sequence: TGTGCCAGCATTCCGATCCTCGTCGGAACTGAAGCTTTCTTT. As protein: CASIPILVGTEAFF.

This clone was detected ten times or more. Other DNA sequences in this specimen translate into the identical CDR3. The rearrangement uses TRBV20-1 and TRBJ2-7, with unresolved D. Germline V gene lookup returns CDR1 DFQATT and CDR2 SNEGSKA (reference sequence). The CDR3 length is 12 residues. Trimming left V 0 bases short and J 4 bases short, with 7 bases between. Here the CDR3 reads CSARDLGYEQYF. The CDR3 DNA reads TGCAGTGCTAGAGATTTGGGATACGAGCAGTACTTC.

V is TRBV9 and J is TRBJ2-3; possibly TRBD2 for D (5 bases). Trimming took off 4 bases at V and 0 bases at J, with 15 bases between the two ends. There are 16 residues in the CDR3. CDR1 SGDLS and CDR2 YYNGEE come from the germline V gene. CDR3 in amino acids: CASSPRVAQSTDTQYF. In DNA form, the CDR3 reads TGTGCCAGCAGCCCACGGGTAGCGCAAAGCACAGATACGCAGTATTTT.

The chain joins TRBV3-1 to TRBJ1-2, with D hard to call. Trimming removed 3 bases from V and 6 bases from J, with 8 bases in between. The CDR3 sequence is 12 residues long. Per the germline V gene, CDR1 is LGHDT and CDR2 is YNNKEL (reference sequence). CDR3 protein: CASSQYSNGYTF. The CDR3 nucleotides are TGTGCCAGCAGCCAGTACTCAAATGGCTACACCTTC.

This clone was found a few times. The rearrangement uses TRBV6-1 and TRBJ1-2; D is undetermined. Germline CDR1 reads MNHNS; CDR2 reads SASEGT. V dropped 7 bases and J dropped 1 base, with 7 bases sitting between them. There are 12 residues in the CDR3. Here the CDR3 reads CASKKGNYGYTF. The CDR3 DNA is TGTGCCAGCAAAAAGGGTAACTATGGCTACACCTTC.

This clone has ten or more counts. The gene calls are TRBV28 and TRBJ2-7; the match to TRBD2 covers 12 bases. CDR1 and CDR2 (germline): MDHEN, SYDVKM. This CDR3 is 15 amino acids long. J was trimmed by 4 bases and V by 5 bases; bases with no gene match: 6. The DNA of the CDR3 is TGTGCCAGCAGTCCCTCTAGCGGGGGGGCTTACGAGCAGTACTTC. Its protein is CASSPSSGGAYEQYF.

This clone was found a few times. The rearrangement links TRBV6-2 or TRBV6-3 to TRBJ2-2, with no clear D. The CDR3 covers 14 residues. The germline V gene encodes CDR1 MNHEY and CDR2 SVGEGT. Between the trimmed V and J ends, which lost 2 bases and 4 bases, there was a span of 8 bases. Here the CDR3 DNA reads TGTGCCAGCAGTTACCAAGGTTTCACCGGGGAGCTGTTTTTT. It is translated as CASSYQGFTGELFF.

This sequence joins TRBV20-1 and TRBJ2-6; TRBD1 matches 10 bases. Germline assignment: CDR1 DFQATT and CDR2 SNEGSKA (reference sequence). CDR3 length: 18 residues. The V and J ends lost 5 bases and 0 bases, in that order; junction bases with no gene match: 10. DNA of the CDR3: TGCAGTGCTCTTCCGGACAGGGGGAACTTCTCTGGGGCCAACGTCCTGACTTTC. It specifies CSALPDRGNFSGANVLTF.

This clone has ten or more counts. This chain links TRBV5-1 with TRBJ2-4; D is unclear. The CDR3 has 14 amino acids. Germline V gene data show CDR1 as SGHRS and CDR2 as YFSETQ. Trimming pared 0 bases from V and 1 base from J, leaving 5 bases between. The CDR3 DNA reads TGCGCCAGCAGCTTGGATTCGGCCAAAAACATTCAGTACTTC. It encodes CASSLDSAKNIQYF.

The chain links TRBV5-4 to TRBJ2-7; TRBD1 might be the D (5 bases). Per germline, CDR1 SGHNT and CDR2 YYREEE (reference sequence). V lost 2 bases and J lost 1, with 19 bases in between. The CDR3 is 17 amino acids. This CDR3 reads CASSFKGARSSSYEQYF. CDR3 sequence (DNA): TGTGCCAGCAGCTTCAAAGGGGCGCGGAGTAGTTCCTACGAGCAGTACTTC. Full variable domain (rest looked up from reference TRBV5-4 and TRBJ2-7): ETGVTQSPTHLIKTRGQQVTLRCSSQSGHNTVSWYQQALGQGPQFIFQYYREEENGRGNFPPRFSGLQFPNYSSELNVNALELDDSALYLCASSFKGARSSSYEQYFGPGTRLTVT.

This clone has ten or more counts. The chain is built from TRBV19 and TRBJ2-4, with 10 bases aligning to TRBD2. The CDR3 has 13 residues. Losses at the gene ends were 6 bases for V and 8 bases for J; bases not matched to a gene: 4. Germline V gene lookup returns CDR1 LNHDA and CDR2 SQIVND (reference sequence). In DNA, the CDR3 is TGTGCCAGTAGACTAGCGGGAACGGACATTCAGTACTTC. The encoded protein is CASRLAGTDIQYF.

This clone appeared many times. V and J are TRBV20-1 and TRBJ2-7; maybe TRBD2 (5 bases). Trimming took 6 bases from V and 2 from J, leaving 14 bases between them. The CDR3 totals 13 residues. Germline values: CDR1 DFQATT, CDR2 SNEGSKA (reference sequence). CDR3 sequence reads: CSAAPDSPYEQYF. In DNA, the CDR3 is TGCAGTGCCGCCCCGGACTCCCCCTACGAGCAGTACTTC.

This clone was picked up many times. The chain couples TRBV9 to TRBJ2-1; D ambiguous. V lost 4 bases, J lost 2 bases, and 10 bases lay in between. The CDR3 runs to 14 residues. Germline CDR1 and CDR2: SGDLS and YYNGEE. The CDR3 spells CASSPGLAYNEQFF. CDR3 sequence (DNA): TGTGCCAGCAGCCCGGGCCTAGCCTACAATGAGCAGTTCTTC.

The chain combines TRBV7-9 with TRBJ1-1; TRBD1 is a possible D gene (5 bases). The CDR3 runs 13 residues. V dropped 6 bases and J dropped 3 bases, with 11 bases sitting between them. Germline V gives CDR1 SEHNR, CDR2 FQNEAQ (reference sequence). The chain's CDR3 is CASSRDLYTEAFF. DNA for the CDR3: TGTGCCAGCAGTCGGGACCTCTACACTGAAGCTTTCTTT.

This clone showed up many times. This chain connects TRBV4-1 to TRBJ1-6, with TRBD1 matching 7 bases. CDR1 is MGHRA, CDR2 YSYEKL, per germline. Trimming took 6 bases from V and 6 from J; bases not matched to a gene: 8. CDR3 size: 15 residues. As DNA, the CDR3 is TGCGCCAGCAGGAACCCGGGACAGTCTAATTCACCCCTCCACTTT. The encoded protein is CASRNPGQSNSPLHF.